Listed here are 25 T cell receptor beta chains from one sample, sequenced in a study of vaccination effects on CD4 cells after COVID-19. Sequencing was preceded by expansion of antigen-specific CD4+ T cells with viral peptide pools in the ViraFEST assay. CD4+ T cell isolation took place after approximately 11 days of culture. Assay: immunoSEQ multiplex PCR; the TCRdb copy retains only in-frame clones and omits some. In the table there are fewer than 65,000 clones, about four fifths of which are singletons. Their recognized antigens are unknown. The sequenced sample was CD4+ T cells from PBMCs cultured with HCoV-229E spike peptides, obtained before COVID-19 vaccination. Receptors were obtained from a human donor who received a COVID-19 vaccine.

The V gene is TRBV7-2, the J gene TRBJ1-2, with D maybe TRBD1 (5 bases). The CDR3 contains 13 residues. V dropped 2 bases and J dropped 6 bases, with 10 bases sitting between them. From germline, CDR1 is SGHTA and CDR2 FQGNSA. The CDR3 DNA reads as TGTGCCAGCAGCTTACAGGGTGGGGATGGCTACACCTTC. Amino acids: CASSLQGGDGYTF.

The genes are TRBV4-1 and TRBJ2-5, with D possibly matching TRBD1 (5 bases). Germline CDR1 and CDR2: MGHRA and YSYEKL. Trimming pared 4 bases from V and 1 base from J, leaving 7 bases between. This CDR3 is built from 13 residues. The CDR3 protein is CASSLTVQETQYF. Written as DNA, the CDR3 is TGCGCCAGCAGCCTGACAGTCCAAGAGACCCAGTACTTC.

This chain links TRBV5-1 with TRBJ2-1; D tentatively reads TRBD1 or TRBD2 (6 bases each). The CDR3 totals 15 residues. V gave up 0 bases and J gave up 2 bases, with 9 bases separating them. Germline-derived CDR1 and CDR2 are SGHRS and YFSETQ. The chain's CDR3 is CASSLEGGTYNEQFF. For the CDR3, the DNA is TGCGCCAGCAGCTTGGAAGGGGGGACCTACAATGAGCAGTTCTTC.

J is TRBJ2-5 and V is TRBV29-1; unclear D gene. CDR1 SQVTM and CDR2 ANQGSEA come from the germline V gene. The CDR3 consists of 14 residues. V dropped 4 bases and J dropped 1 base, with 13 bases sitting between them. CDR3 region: CSVGGSSSQETQYF. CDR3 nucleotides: TGCAGCGTTGGAGGCAGCTCTTCCCAAGAGACCCAGTACTTC.

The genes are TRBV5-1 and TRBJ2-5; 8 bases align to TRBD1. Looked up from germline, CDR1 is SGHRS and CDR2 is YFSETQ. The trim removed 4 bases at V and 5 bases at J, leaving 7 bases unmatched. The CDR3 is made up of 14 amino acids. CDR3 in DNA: TGCGCCAGCAGCGGACAGGGTGAAGGCGAGACCCAGTACTTC. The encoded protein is CASSGQGEGETQYF. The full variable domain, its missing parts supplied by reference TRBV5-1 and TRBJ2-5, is KAGVTQTPRYLIKTRGQQVTLSCSPISGHRSVSWYQQTPGQGLQFLFEYFSETQRNKGNFPGRFSGRQFSNSRSEMNVSTLELGDSALYLCASSGQGEGETQYFGPGTRLLVL.

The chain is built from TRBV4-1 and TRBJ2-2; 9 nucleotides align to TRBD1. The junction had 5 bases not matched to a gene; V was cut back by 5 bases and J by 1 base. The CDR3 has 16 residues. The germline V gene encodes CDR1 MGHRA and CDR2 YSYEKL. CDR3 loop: CASSSRDRVNTGELFF. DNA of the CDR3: TGCGCCAGCAGCTCCCGGGACAGGGTGAACACCGGGGAGCTGTTTTTT.

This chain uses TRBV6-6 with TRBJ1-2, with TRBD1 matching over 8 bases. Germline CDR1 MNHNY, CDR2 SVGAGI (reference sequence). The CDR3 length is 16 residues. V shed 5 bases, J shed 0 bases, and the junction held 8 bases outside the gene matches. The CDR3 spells CASSQGQALANYGYTF. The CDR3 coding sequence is TGTGCCAGCAGTCAGGGACAGGCCTTAGCTAACTATGGCTACACCTTC.

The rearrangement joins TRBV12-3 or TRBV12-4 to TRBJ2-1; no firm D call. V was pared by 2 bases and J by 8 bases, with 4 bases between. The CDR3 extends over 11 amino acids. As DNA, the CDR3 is TGTGCCAGCAGTTTACGCGATGAGCAGTTCTTC. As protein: CASSLRDEQFF.

The DNA for the CDR3 is TGTGCCAGCAGCTTAGAACTAATCACAGATACGCAGTATTTT. Translated, it gives CASSLELITDTQYF. The V and J genes are TRBV11-2 and TRBJ2-3; D ambiguous. Per germline, CDR1 SGHAT and CDR2 FQNNGV. V gave up 0 bases and J gave up 2 bases, with 6 bases separating them. The CDR3 runs to 14 residues.

The CDR3 region has the DNA TGTGCCAGCAGCTTGAGAAACACTGAAGCTTTCTTT. Translating it yields CASSLRNTEAFF. J is TRBJ1-1 and V is TRBV5-8; D gene unclear. Trimming took off 1 base at V and 2 bases at J, with 3 bases between the two ends. Germline V gene data show CDR1 as SGHTS and CDR2 as YDEGEE. The CDR3 is 12 amino acids.

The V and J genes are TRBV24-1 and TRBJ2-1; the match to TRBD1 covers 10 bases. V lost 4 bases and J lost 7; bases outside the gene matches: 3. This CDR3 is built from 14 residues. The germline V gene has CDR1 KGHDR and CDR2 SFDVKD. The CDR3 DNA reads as TGTGCCACCAGTGAGGGACAGGGGCGGAATGAGCAGTTCTTC. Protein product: CATSEGQGRNEQFF.

CDR3 nucleotide sequence: TGTGCCAGCAGCTTAAACAGGAATGAAAAACTGTTTTTT. It translates to CASSLNRNEKLFF. The V gene is TRBV7-2, the J gene TRBJ1-4; D possibly corresponds to TRBD1 (5 bases). Germline CDR1 is SGHTA and CDR2 is FQGNSA. The CDR3 has 13 amino acids. Trimming removed 2 bases from V and 5 bases from J, with 6 bases in between.

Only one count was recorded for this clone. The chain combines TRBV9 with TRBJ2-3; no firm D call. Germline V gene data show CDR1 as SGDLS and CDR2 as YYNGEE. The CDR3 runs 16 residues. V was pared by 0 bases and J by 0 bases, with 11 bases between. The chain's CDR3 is CASSVGAFSSTDTQYF. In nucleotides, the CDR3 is TGTGCCAGCAGCGTAGGGGCCTTTTCTAGCACAGATACGCAGTATTTT.

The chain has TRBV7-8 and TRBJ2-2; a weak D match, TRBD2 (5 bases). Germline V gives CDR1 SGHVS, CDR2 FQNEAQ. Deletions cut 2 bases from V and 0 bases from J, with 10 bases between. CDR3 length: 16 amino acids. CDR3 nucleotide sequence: TGTGCCAGCAGCTTATTTCAACTAGCGAACACCGGGGAGCTGTTTTTT. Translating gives CASSLFQLANTGELFF.

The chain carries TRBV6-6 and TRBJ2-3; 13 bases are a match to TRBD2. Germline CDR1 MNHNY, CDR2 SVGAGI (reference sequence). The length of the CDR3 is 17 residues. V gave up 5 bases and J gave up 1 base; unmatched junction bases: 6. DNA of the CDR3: TGTGCCAGCAGTCAGACTAGCGGGGGGTGGGGCACAGATACGCAGTATTTT. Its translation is CASSQTSGGWGTDTQYF.

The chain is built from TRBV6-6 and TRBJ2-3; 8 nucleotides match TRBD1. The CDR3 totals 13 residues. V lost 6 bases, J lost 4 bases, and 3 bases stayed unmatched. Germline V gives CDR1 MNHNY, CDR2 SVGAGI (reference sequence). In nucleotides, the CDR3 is TGTGCCAGCAGAACACAGGGGGCAGATACGCAGTATTTT. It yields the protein CASRTQGADTQYF.

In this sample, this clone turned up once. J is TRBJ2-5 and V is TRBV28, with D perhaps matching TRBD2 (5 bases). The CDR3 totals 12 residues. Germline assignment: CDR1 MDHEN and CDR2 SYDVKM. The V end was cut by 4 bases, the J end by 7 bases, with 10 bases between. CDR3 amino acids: CASSSPGGTQYF. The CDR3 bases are TGTGCCAGCAGTTCCCCTGGAGGGACCCAGTACTTC. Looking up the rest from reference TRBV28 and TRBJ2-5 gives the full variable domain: DVKVTQSSRYLVKRTGEKVFLECVQDMDHENMFWYRQDPGLGLRLIYFSYDVKMKEKGDIPEGYSVSREKKERFSLILESASTNQTSMYLCASSSPGGTQYFGPGTRLLVL.

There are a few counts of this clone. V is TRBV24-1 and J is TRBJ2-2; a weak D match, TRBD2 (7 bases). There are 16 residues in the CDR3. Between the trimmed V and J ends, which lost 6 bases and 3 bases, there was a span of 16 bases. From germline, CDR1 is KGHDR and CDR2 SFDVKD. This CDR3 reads CATSRFGGGDTGELFF. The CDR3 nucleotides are TGTGCCACCAGTCGCTTCGGCGGGGGCGACACCGGGGAGCTGTTTTTT.

The CDR3 sequence: CATSDSGQGVQGEKLFF. The CDR3 coding sequence is TGTGCCACCAGTGATTCGGGACAGGGAGTTCAGGGTGAAAAACTGTTTTTT. The rearrangement uses TRBV24-1 and TRBJ1-4, with 9 bases fitting TRBD1. Germline assignment: CDR1 KGHDR and CDR2 SFDVKD. V trimming: 2 bases; J trimming: 7 bases; junction bases outside the gene matches: 10. The CDR3 contains 17 residues.

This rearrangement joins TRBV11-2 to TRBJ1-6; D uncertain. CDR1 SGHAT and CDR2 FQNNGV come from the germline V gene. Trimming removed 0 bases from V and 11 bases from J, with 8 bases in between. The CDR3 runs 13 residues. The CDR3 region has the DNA TGTGCCAGCAGCTTAGATCCTGCGGCACCCCTCCACTTT. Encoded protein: CASSLDPAAPLHF.

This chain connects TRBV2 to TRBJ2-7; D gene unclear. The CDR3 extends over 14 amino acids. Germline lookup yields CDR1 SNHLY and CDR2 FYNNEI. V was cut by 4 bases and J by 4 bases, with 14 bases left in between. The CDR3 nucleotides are TGTGCCAGCAGTGCGGCCTCGTCGACATACGAGCAGTACGTC. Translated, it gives CASSAASSTYEQYV.

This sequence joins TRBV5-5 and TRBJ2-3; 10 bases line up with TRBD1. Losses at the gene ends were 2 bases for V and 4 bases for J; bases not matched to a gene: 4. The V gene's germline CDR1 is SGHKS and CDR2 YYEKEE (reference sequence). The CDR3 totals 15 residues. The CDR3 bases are TGTGCCAGCAGCTTTGGGGACAGGGGCGCAGATACGCAGTATTTT. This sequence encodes CASSFGDRGADTQYF.

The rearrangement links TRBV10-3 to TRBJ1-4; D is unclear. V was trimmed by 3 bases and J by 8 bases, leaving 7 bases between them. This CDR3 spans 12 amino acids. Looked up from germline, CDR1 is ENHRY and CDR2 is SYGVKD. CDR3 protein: CAISDIGEKLFF. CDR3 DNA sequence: TGTGCCATCAGTGACATTGGGGAAAAACTGTTTTTT.

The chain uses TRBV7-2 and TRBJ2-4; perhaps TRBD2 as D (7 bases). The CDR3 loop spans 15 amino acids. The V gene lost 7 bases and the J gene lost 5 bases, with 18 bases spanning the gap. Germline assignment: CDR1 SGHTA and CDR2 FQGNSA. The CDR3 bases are TGTGCCAGCACTCCGGGGGGCCGGGGAGAAAACATTCAGTACTTC. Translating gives CASTPGGRGENIQYF.

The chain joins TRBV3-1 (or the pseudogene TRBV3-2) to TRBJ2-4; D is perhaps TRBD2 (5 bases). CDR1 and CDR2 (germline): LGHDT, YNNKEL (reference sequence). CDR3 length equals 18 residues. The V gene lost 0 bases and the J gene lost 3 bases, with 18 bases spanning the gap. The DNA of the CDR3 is TGTGCCAGCAGCCAAGATATAAAGTGGCCGCGGGTCAAAAACATTCAGTACTTC. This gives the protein CASSQDIKWPRVKNIQYF.